These 29 T cell receptor beta chains were sequenced from one sample in a study of blood T cell repertoires in COVID-19. Clones were sequenced by immunoSEQ multiplex PCR, and TCRdb holds only the in-frame ones, with some missing. This sample yields 50,000 to 65,000 clones, of which roughly 79% are seen a single time; over 4% belongs to the top ten. Specimen: peripheral blood. The receptors stem from an older woman with acute or convalescent COVID-19.

This chain uses TRBV5-8 with TRBJ2-1, with 7 bases that match TRBD2. With 7 bases clipped from V and 7 bases from J, the junction kept 11 bases outside the gene matches. This CDR3 has 14 amino acids. Germline CDR1 SGHTS, CDR2 YDEGEE. The CDR3 DNA is TGTGCCAGCCTTCGGGGGGAGGCGATAAATGAGCAGTTCTTC. It is translated as CASLRGEAINEQFF.

This chain connects TRBV25-1 to TRBJ2-5; D possibly corresponds to TRBD2 (7 bases). Germline CDR1 MGHDK, CDR2 SYGVNS. There are 15 residues in the CDR3. Trimming removed 7 bases from V and 5 bases from J, with 20 bases in between. The CDR3: CASKEGGGPLETQYF. In DNA, the CDR3 is TGTGCCAGCAAAGAAGGGGGGGGGCCATTGGAGACCCAGTACTTC. The whole variable domain, filled in from reference TRBV25-1 and TRBJ2-5, reads EADIYQTPRYLVIGTGKKITLECSQTMGHDKMYWYQQDPGMELHLIHYSYGVNSTEKGDLSSESTVSRIRTEHFPLTLESARPSHTSQYLCASKEGGGPLETQYFGPGTRLLVL.

J is TRBJ2-1 and V is TRBV5-6, with TRBD1 identical over 7 bases. Trimming cost V 4 bases and J 4 bases; bases outside gene matches: 11. This CDR3 is built from 16 residues. CDR1 and CDR2 (germline): SGHDT, YYEEEE. The CDR3 bases are TGTGCCAGCAGCCCGCACCTTACGACAGGGTACAATGAGCAGTTCTTC. Amino acid sequence: CASSPHLTTGYNEQFF.

The V gene is TRBV30, the J gene TRBJ2-1, with 7 bases aligning to TRBD2. The CDR3 sequence is 14 residues long. Germline CDR1 GTSNPN, CDR2 SVGIG (reference sequence). The ends lost 2 bases at V and 7 bases at J; junction bases unmatched: 8. CDR3 sequence reads: CAWSRSGVRNEQFF. In DNA form, the CDR3 reads TGTGCCTGGAGTCGGAGCGGGGTTAGGAATGAGCAGTTCTTC.

The chain joins TRBV2 to TRBJ1-5; maybe TRBD1 (5 bases). Per the germline V gene, CDR1 is SNHLY and CDR2 is FYNNEI. The V and J ends lost 1 base and 7 bases respectively, with 8 bases between them. The CDR3 totals 13 residues. The CDR3 is CASSEGGLQPQHF. In nucleotides, the CDR3 is TGTGCCAGCAGTGAAGGGGGCCTACAGCCCCAGCATTTT.

CDR3 residues: CASSLLWQGEKTQYF. Here the CDR3 DNA reads TGTGCCAGCAGCTTGTTATGGCAGGGGGAAAAGACCCAGTACTTC. This chain links TRBV5-5 with TRBJ2-5, with TRBD1 matching over 7 bases. Germline trimming cut 1 base from V and 6 bases from J; bases unmatched to any gene: 9. Germline values: CDR1 SGHKS, CDR2 YYEKEE (reference sequence). This CDR3 has 15 residues.

This clone came up once. The gene calls are TRBV29-1 and TRBJ2-7; tentative D call: TRBD1 (6 bases). This CDR3 contains 12 residues. Trimming pared 5 bases from V and 0 bases from J, leaving 8 bases between. Looked up from germline, CDR1 is SQVTM and CDR2 is ANQGSEA. Written as DNA, the CDR3 is TGCAGCGTTAAACAGGGCTCCTACGAGCAGTACTTC. It translates to CSVKQGSYEQYF.

This clone was detected only a few times. The rearrangement links TRBV5-1 to TRBJ1-1; D ambiguous. CDR1 is SGHRS, CDR2 YFSETQ, per germline. Trimming removed 4 bases at V and 2 bases at J, with 15 bases between. CDR3 length equals 15 residues. Written as DNA, the CDR3 is TGCGCCAGCAGCCCCACCGGAGCAAGAAACACTGAAGCTTTCTTT. It translates to CASSPTGARNTEAFF.

The chain carries TRBV29-1 and TRBJ1-5; TRBD1 aligns across 7 bases. The CDR3 has 13 residues. Trimming cost V 6 bases and J 5 bases; bases outside gene matches: 7. The germline CDR1 and CDR2 sequences are SQVTM and ANQGSEA. CDR3 amino acids: CSVCQGVDQPQHF. The CDR3 region has the DNA TGCAGCGTATGTCAGGGGGTAGATCAGCCCCAGCATTTT.

The CDR3 sequence is CASSSGQGAVSNQPQHF. The CDR3 bases are TGTGCCAGCAGTTCGGGACAGGGGGCGGTGAGCAATCAGCCCCAGCATTTT. The J gene is TRBJ1-5, the V gene TRBV3-1 (or the pseudogene TRBV3-2), with 12 bases matching TRBD1. Germline V gene sequence: CDR1 LGHDT, CDR2 YNNKEL (reference sequence). The CDR3 has 17 residues. The trim removed 6 bases at V and 1 base at J, leaving 7 bases unmatched.

The V gene is TRBV2, the J gene TRBJ1-2; weak D call: TRBD1 (5 bases). Germline lookup yields CDR1 SNHLY and CDR2 FYNNEI. This CDR3 contains 13 residues. The V end was cut by 3 bases, the J end by 4 bases, with 9 bases between. The CDR3 reads CASSDQGSYGYTF. CDR3 coding DNA: TGTGCCAGCAGTGATCAGGGATCCTATGGCTACACCTTC.

As for this clone: The germline gene is not matched at one end of the junction; a read error may be the cause. The rearrangement links TRBV5-1 to TRBJ2-3, with 9 bases identical to TRBD2. Germline V lookup: CDR1 SGHRS, CDR2 YFSETQ. This CDR3 comprises 14 residues. The CDR3 DNA follows: TGCGCCAGCAGCTCGGGGACTAGCAGAGATACGCAGTATTTT. Translating gives CASSSGTSRDTQYF.

The chain carries TRBV18 and TRBJ2-7, with 8 bases lining up with TRBD1. V lost 3 bases and J lost 0; bases outside the gene matches: 7. This CDR3 has 16 residues. Germline CDR1 is KGHSH and CDR2 is LQKENI. The CDR3 sequence is CASSPQGAGNSYEQYF. CDR3 coding DNA: TGTGCCAGCTCACCGCAGGGGGCGGGAAACTCCTACGAGCAGTACTTC.

The V and J genes are TRBV5-1 and TRBJ1-1, with D possibly matching TRBD1 (5 bases). The V end was cut by 0 bases, the J end by 4 bases, with 10 bases between. The germline gives CDR1 SGHRS, CDR2 YFSETQ. The CDR3 has 14 residues. CDR3 bases: TGCGCCAGCAGCTTGGAGGGGCCGGGCACTGAAGCTTTCTTT. This gives the protein CASSLEGPGTEAFF.

This chain joins TRBV28 and TRBJ2-7; possible D gene TRBD2, 5 bases. This CDR3 is built from 17 residues. The germline gives CDR1 MDHEN, CDR2 SYDVKM. V shed 4 bases and J shed 8 bases, with 27 bases lying between them. This CDR3 reads CASSSYPWRTHSVKQYF. CDR3 coding DNA: TGTGCCAGCAGTTCCTATCCCTGGAGGACGCACTCGGTCAAGCAGTACTTC.

This chain joins TRBV5-1 and TRBJ2-3; 8 bases agree with TRBD1. V dropped 0 bases and J dropped 1; count of bases not matched to a gene: 4. The germline CDR1 and CDR2 sequences are SGHRS and YFSETQ. This CDR3 contains 16 residues. CDR3 coding DNA: TGCGCCAGCAGCTTGGGACAGGGGCGAGGCACAGATACGCAGTATTTT. Translating gives CASSLGQGRGTDTQYF.

The V gene is TRBV6-5, the J gene TRBJ1-3; D unclear. The CDR3 consists of 13 residues. CDR1 and CDR2 (germline): MNHEY, SVGAGI. Trimming stripped 6 bases from V and 0 bases from J, with 6 bases between. DNA of the CDR3: TGTGCCAGCAGCGCAGTCTCTGGAAACACCATATATTTT. Protein: CASSAVSGNTIYF.

The CDR3 nucleotides read TGTGCCAGCGGGCCGGGAGGGCTCTCACAAGAGACCCAGTACTTC. The encoded protein is CASGPGGLSQETQYF. The rearrangement uses TRBV28 and TRBJ2-5, with 8 positions matching TRBD2. The CDR3 sequence is 15 residues long. The V gene end was trimmed by 8 bases and the J gene end by 2 bases; junction bases not matched to a gene: 10. Germline V gene lookup returns CDR1 MDHEN and CDR2 SYDVKM.

V and J are TRBV9 and TRBJ2-5; 9 nucleotides align to TRBD2. The CDR3 is 17 residues long. The V gene end was trimmed by 3 bases and the J gene end by 2 bases; junction bases not matched to a gene: 11. The germline V gene has CDR1 SGDLS and CDR2 YYNGEE. The CDR3, as DNA: TGTGCCAGCAGCGCCCGTGGGGCTAGCGGGACTCAAGAGACCCAGTACTTC. Translation: CASSARGASGTQETQYF.

The chain employs TRBV19 and TRBJ1-6; possibly TRBD1 for D (5 bases). The V gene lost 0 bases and the J gene lost 8 bases, with 8 bases spanning the gap. This CDR3 has 14 residues. Germline lookup yields CDR1 LNHDA and CDR2 SQIVND (reference sequence). This chain's CDR3 is CASSIDTGDSPLHF. The CDR3 nucleotides are TGTGCCAGTAGTATAGATACGGGGGATTCACCCCTCCACTTT.

The chain combines TRBV9 with TRBJ1-6; tentatively, D is TRBD1 (6 bases). The CDR3 extends over 15 amino acids. The ends were cut back, 3 bases at V and 8 bases at J, with 15 bases in the middle. Germline V gene data show CDR1 as SGDLS and CDR2 as YYNGEE. CDR3 DNA sequence: TGTGCCAGCAGCGCAACAGGGATTTGGGATTCACCCCTCCACTTT. Its translation is CASSATGIWDSPLHF.

CDR3 amino acids: CASSDPRSSDTQYF. The CDR3 DNA reads as TGTGCCAGCAGCGACCCTAGGAGTAGCGATACGCAGTATTTT. The chain uses TRBV9 and TRBJ2-3; D is undetermined. Trimming removed 3 bases at V and 6 bases at J, with 14 bases between. This CDR3 contains 14 residues. Germline V gives CDR1 SGDLS, CDR2 YYNGEE.

To note about this clone: The CDR3 does not end in the conserved phenylalanine or tryptophan, so this is likely a read error. The limits of the CDR3 on the DNA are not certain, so only TCRdb's listed CDR3 is given. The rearrangement joins TRBV6-1 to TRBJ1-6; the DNA was not used to check the table's D call, TRBD1. Looked up from germline, CDR1 is MNHNS and CDR2 is SASEGT. Ends included, the CDR3 has 13 residues. CDR3 sequence reads: CASSEGDPGQVKG.

The gene calls are TRBV2 and TRBJ2-3; D perhaps matches TRBD1 (6 bases). CDR1 is SNHLY, CDR2 FYNNEI, per germline. Trimming took 5 bases from V and 0 from J, leaving 15 bases between them. The CDR3 runs to 16 residues. The CDR3 bases are TGTGCCAGCAGTCAGGGGCGACAGCCTAGCACAGATACGCAGTATTTT. It yields the protein CASSQGRQPSTDTQYF.

In DNA, the CDR3 is TGTGCCAGCAGCTTAAGGCTAGCGGGAACCTACAATGAGCAGTTCTTC. Protein sequence: CASSLRLAGTYNEQFF. The rearrangement uses TRBV7-9 and TRBJ2-1, with 9 bases that match TRBD2. V gave up 2 bases and J gave up 2 bases; unmatched junction bases: 4. CDR3 size: 16 residues. The germline V gene has CDR1 SEHNR and CDR2 FQNEAQ (reference sequence). The entire variable domain, with the rest obtained from reference TRBV7-9 and TRBJ2-1, is as follows: DTGVSQNPRHKITKRGQNVTFRCDPISEHNRLYWYRQTLGQGPEFLTYFQNEAQLEKSRLLSDRFSAERPKGSFSTLEIQRTEQGDSAMYLCASSLRLAGTYNEQFFGPGTRLTVL.

There are a few counts of this clone. DNA of the CDR3: TGTGCCAGCAAAGTACAGAAGCCTGGCAGTGGAGCTTTCTTT. Its protein is CASKVQKPGSGAFF. The genes are TRBV6-6 and TRBJ1-1; D gene uncertain. The V end was cut by 7 bases, the J end by 10 bases, with 22 bases between. Germline V gene lookup returns CDR1 MNHNY and CDR2 SVGAGI (reference sequence). The CDR3 runs to 14 residues.

This chain links TRBV7-9 with TRBJ2-3; TRBD2 aligns across 15 bases. The CDR3 covers 18 residues. Germline values: CDR1 SEHNR, CDR2 FQNEAQ (reference sequence). V dropped 4 bases and J dropped 4; count of bases not matched to a gene: 9. As DNA, the CDR3 is TGTGCCAGCAGCTCTCGGACTAGCGGGGGGGCCTGGGCAGATACGCAGTATTTT. Translation: CASSSRTSGGAWADTQYF. The full variable domain, with the rest looked up from reference TRBV7-9 and TRBJ2-3, is DTGVSQNPRHKITKRGQNVTFRCDPISEHNRLYWYRQTLGQGPEFLTYFQNEAQLEKSRLLSDRFSAERPKGSFSTLEIQRTEQGDSAMYLCASSSRTSGGAWADTQYFGPGTRLTVL.

The V call is TRBV14, the J call TRBJ2-6; no reliable D call. The CDR3 is 14 amino acids. Trimming removed 4 bases at V and 4 bases at J, with 8 bases between. Looked up from germline, CDR1 is SGHDN and CDR2 is FVKESK. The CDR3 here is CASSPQWGANVLTF. As DNA, the CDR3 is TGTGCCAGCAGCCCCCAGTGGGGGGCCAACGTCCTGACTTTC.

The chain links TRBV5-1 to TRBJ1-1; D call uncertain. The CDR3 consists of 11 residues. V was shortened by 4 bases and J by 8 bases, with 9 bases between the two germline ends. The germline V gene has CDR1 SGHRS and CDR2 YFSETQ. The CDR3 DNA sequence: TGCGCCAGCAGCGCGGGAATGGAAGCTTTCTTT. This codes for CASSAGMEAFF.